A selection of T cell receptor beta chains follows, all from one sample in a study of T cells in Graves' hyperthyroidism and ophthalmopathy. TCRdb re-analysed the multiplex PCR reads in MiXCR, keeping a single row per CDR3 protein. Counted here are a few hundred thousand distinct CDR3 sequences, 15% to 18% occurring once; the ten biggest clones make up 28%. Sequenced sample: blood. The receptors shown here come from a young woman with Graves' hyperthyroidism that later progressed to Graves' ophthalmopathy. CDR3s include the opening cysteine and the closing phenylalanine or tryptophan. Each record gives: V gene, J gene, clone size, D gene, CDR3 DNA, CDR3 protein. The D gene is left open where the match is weak. The size field is filled for only some rows; it gives once, few, many or a size class.

>TRBV5-8|TRBJ2-2|NA|TRBD2
TGTGCCAGCAGCCCACGCGGGCTAGCGGGAGGACGGACCGGGGAGCTGTTTTTT
CASSPRGLAGGRTGELFF
>TRBV24-1|TRBJ2-2|many|NA
TGTGCCACCAGTGATTTAGGACAGACCACCGGGGAGCTGTTTTTT
CATSDLGQTTGELFF
>TRBV6-5|TRBJ1-1|few|NA
TGTGCCAGCAGTTACAGAGGAATGGGCACTGAAGCTTTCTTT
CASSYRGMGTEAFF
>TRBV27|TRBJ1-2|many|NA
TGTGCCAGCAGTAGTGGGGGGGGCGGGCCCTATGGCTACACCTTC
CASSSGGGGPYGYTF
>TRBV15|TRBJ2-4|many|NA
TGTGCCACCAGCAGAGATTGGCAGGTCCTAGCCAAAAACATTCAGTACTTC
CATSRDWQVLAKNIQYF
>TRBV15|TRBJ1-2|few|NA
TGTGCCACCAGCAGAGATAAGGCCAACTATGGCTACACCTTC
CATSRDKANYGYTF
>TRBV7-9|TRBJ2-7|many|TRBD1
TGTGCCAGCAGCTCGGACAGGCTGAGCTCCTACGAGCAGTACTTC
CASSSDRLSSYEQYF
>TRBV7-8|TRBJ1-1|many|NA
TGTGCCAGCAGCCCGGGGGAAAACCCCTTCATGAACACTGAAGCTTTCTTT
CASSPGENPFMNTEAFF
>TRBV28|TRBJ1-6|many|TRBD1
TGTGCCAGCACCCCCGGGACAGCCAGTGGTTCACCCCTCCACTTT
CASTPGTASGSPLHF
>TRBV5-1|TRBJ2-1|NA|TRBD2
TGCGCCAGCAGCTTGACTAGCGGGAGCAAAGTCAATGAGCAGTTCTTC
CASSLTSGSKVNEQFF
>TRBV6-5|TRBJ1-4|NA|TRBD1
TGTGCCAGCAGTTACCCTGGGACAGGGGGGACTAATGAAAAACTGTTTTTT
CASSYPGTGGTNEKLFF
>TRBV7-9|TRBJ2-1|few|TRBD1
TGTGCCAGCAGCTTAAGAGGACAGGGGTTTGAAAATGAGCAGTTCTTC
CASSLRGQGFENEQFF
>TRBV27|TRBJ2-1|many|TRBD2
TGTGCCAGCAGTTTATCATGGCTGGGGAGACTAGCGGAAGGGAAGCAGTTCTTC
CASSLSWLGRLAEGKQFF
>TRBV7-3|TRBJ2-1|NA|TRBD1
TGTGCCAGCAGCGCGAGCCCCTCCTGGACAGGGAGGCGAGTTGCCAATGAGCAGTTCTTC
CASSASPSWTGRRVANEQFF
>TRBV2|TRBJ2-2|many|NA
TGTGCCAGCAGTACAGGAGCGACCGGGGAGCTGTTTTTT
CASSTGATGELFF
>TRBV20-1|TRBJ2-1|NA|TRBD2
TGCAGTGCTAGGGGGACTAGCGGGAGGAGGAATGAGCAGTTCTTC
CSARGTSGRRNEQFF
>TRBV4-2|TRBJ2-2|few|TRBD2
TGTGCCAGCAGCCAAGGACTAGCGGGAGCCGGGGAGCTGTTTTTT
CASSQGLAGAGELFF
>TRBV6-1|TRBJ1-1|many|NA
TGTGCCAGCAGTGAACGCTCGGGGGAACAGAGAAATACTGAAGCTTTCTTT
CASSERSGEQRNTEAFF
>TRBV28|TRBJ2-1|many|TRBD1
TGTGCCAGCAGTTCACAGGGGGCGCGGGGGAATGAGCAGTTCTTC
CASSSQGARGNEQFF
>TRBV19|TRBJ2-2|few|NA
TGTGCAGGGGGGATCGCGAACACCGGGGAGCTGTTTTTT
CAGGIANTGELFF
>TRBV28|TRBJ1-1|many|NA
TGTGCCAGCAGTTCCATGGGCGGGGCACGGAACACTGAAGCTTTCTTT
CASSSMGGARNTEAFF
>TRBV30|TRBJ2-2|NA|TRBD1
TGTGCCTGGACCTATAGACAGGGAAGGATCACCGGGGAGCTGTTTTTT
CAWTYRQGRITGELFF
>TRBV28|TRBJ2-1|many|TRBD2
TGTGCCAGCAGTTTAGGACTAGCGGGAGATACTGAGCAGTTCTTC
CASSLGLAGDTEQFF
>TRBV2|TRBJ1-6|many|NA
TGTGCCAGCAGGGCTGAGGGAGGCGCGAATTCACCCCTCCACTTT
CASRAEGGANSPLHF
>TRBV20-1|TRBJ2-1|many|TRBD2
TGCAGTGCAACCACTAGCGCCGACTACAATGAGCAGTTCTTC
CSATTSADYNEQFF
>TRBV7-6|TRBJ2-7|many|TRBD1
TGTGCCAGCAGCCCCTACCCCGGGACAGGGAGATACGAGCAGTACTTC
CASSPYPGTGRYEQYF
>TRBV2|TRBJ1-2|many|NA
TGTGCCAGCAGTGATACCGGACGGATCTATGGCTACACCTTC
CASSDTGRIYGYTF
>TRBV2|TRBJ2-3|NA|TRBD1
TGTGCCAGCAGTGAATCCCGGGACAGGCGCACAGATACGCAGTATTTT
CASSESRDRRTDTQYF